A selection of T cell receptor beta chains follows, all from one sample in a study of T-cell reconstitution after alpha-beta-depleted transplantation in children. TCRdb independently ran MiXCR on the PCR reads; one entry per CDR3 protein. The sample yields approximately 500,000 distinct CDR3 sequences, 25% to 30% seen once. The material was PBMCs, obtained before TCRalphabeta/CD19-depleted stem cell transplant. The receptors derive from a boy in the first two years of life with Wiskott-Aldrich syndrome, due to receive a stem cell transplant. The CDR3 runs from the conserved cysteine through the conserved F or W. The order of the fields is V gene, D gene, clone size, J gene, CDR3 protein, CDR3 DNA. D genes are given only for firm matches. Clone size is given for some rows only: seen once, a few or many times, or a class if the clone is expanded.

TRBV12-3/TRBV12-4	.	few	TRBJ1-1	CASSGRRLNTEAFF	TGTGCCAGCAGTGGCCGTCGACTGAACACTGAAGCTTTCTTT
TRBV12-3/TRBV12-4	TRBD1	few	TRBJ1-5	CASSFGDRVNRNQPQHF	TGTGCCAGCAGTTTCGGGGACAGGGTCAATCGCAATCAGCCCCAGCATTTT
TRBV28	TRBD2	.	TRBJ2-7	CASSFKGREFNEQYF	TGTGCCAGCAGTTTTAAAGGGCGGGAGTTTAACGAGCAGTACTTC
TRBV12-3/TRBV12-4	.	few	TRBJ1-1	CASSSRPDTEAFF	TGTGCCAGCAGTTCCCGTCCTGACACTGAAGCTTTCTTT
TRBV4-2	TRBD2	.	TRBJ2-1	CASSQVGGGSIDNEQFF	TGTGCCAGCAGCCAAGTTGGTGGCGGGAGTATCGACAATGAGCAGTTCTTC
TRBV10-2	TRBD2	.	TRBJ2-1	CASLAGGPGNEQFF	TGCGCCAGCTTAGCGGGAGGGCCCGGAAATGAGCAGTTCTTC
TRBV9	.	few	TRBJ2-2	CASSAGGGFTGELFF	TGTGCCAGCAGCGCTGGGGGGGGCTTTACCGGGGAGCTGTTTTTT
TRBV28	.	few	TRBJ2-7	CASSLAATSSYEQYF	TGTGCCAGCAGTTTAGCAGCGACGAGCTCCTACGAGCAGTACTTC
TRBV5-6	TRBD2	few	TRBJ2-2	CASSLVAGDGELFF	TGTGCCAGCAGCTTGGTAGCGGGAGACGGGGAGCTGTTTTTT
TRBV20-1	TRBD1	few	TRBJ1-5	CSARTPQGGNQPQHF	TGCAGTGCTAGGACCCCACAGGGGGGCAATCAGCCCCAGCATTTT
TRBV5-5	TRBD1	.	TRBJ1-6	CASSFTGQGVSPLHF	TGTGCCAGCAGCTTTACGGGACAGGGGGTTTCACCCCTCCACTTT
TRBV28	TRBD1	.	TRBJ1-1	CATTGQGNTEAFF	TGTGCCACTACGGGACAGGGGAATACTGAAGCTTTCTTT
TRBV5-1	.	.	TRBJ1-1	CASSPPQGGMNTEAFF	TGCGCCAGCAGCCCCCCCCAGGGAGGGATGAACACTGAAGCTTTCTTT
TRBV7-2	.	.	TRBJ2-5	CASSSGTLGTQYF	TGTGCCAGCAGCTCCGGGACGCTAGGGACCCAGTACTTC
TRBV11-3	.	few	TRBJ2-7	CASSLAGFYYEQYF	TGTGCCAGCAGCTTAGCTGGCTTCTACTACGAGCAGTACTTC
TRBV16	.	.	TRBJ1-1	CATATTVNTEAFF	TGTGCCACAGCAACAACGGTGAACACTGAAGCTTTCTTT
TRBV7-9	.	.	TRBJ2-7	CASRPLTSSYEQYF	TGTGCCAGCAGGCCTTTGACTAGTTCCTACGAGCAGTACTTC
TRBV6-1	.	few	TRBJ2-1	CASRRTSWEQFF	TGTGCCAGCAGACGTACTAGTTGGGAGCAGTTCTTC
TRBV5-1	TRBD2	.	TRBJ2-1	CASSLVLAGNSYNEQFF	TGCGCCAGCAGCTTGGTGTTAGCGGGCAACTCCTACAATGAGCAGTTCTTC
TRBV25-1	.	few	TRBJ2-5	CASSAPLGSGETQYF	TGTGCCAGCAGTGCCCCCCTAGGCAGTGGAGAGACCCAGTACTTC
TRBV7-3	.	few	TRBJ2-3	CASSSRVGPTDTQYF	TGTGCCAGCAGCTCTAGGGTCGGACCCACAGATACGCAGTATTTT
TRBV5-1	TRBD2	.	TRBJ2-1	CASSLGLAGAQEQFF	TGCGCCAGCAGCTTAGGGCTAGCGGGAGCACAAGAGCAGTTCTTC
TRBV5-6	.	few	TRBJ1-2	CASSPGTGPRNYGYTF	TGTGCCAGCAGCCCTGGCACCGGACCGAGGAACTATGGCTACACCTTC